This T cell receptor beta chain was recorded in a study of cytomegalovirus exposure and HLA in healthy donors (dated by TCRdb to 2016 to 2017). Some background on the complete study: An earlier analysis of roughly 630 of the donors reported approximately 300 Gb of sequence data and 100 million to 130 million unique TCR beta sequences from some 180 million T cells. An early release that covered around 590 HLA-typed donors contained approximately 300 gigabases of sequencing data and 80 million or so unique TCR sequences. Among the 398 genotyped donors, around 81% belonged to the genetic ancestry cluster associated with self-reported Caucasian donors. The aim of the study was to test whether cataloging public T cell receptors could identify signatures of past pathogen exposure. The T cell repertoires of around 730 subjects were profiled by immunosequencing and related to cytomegalovirus serostatus. Along with the approximately 620-subject first cohort, a separate validation cohort of about 110 different subjects was used. High-throughput TCR immunosequencing, statistical association of individual TCRs with disease status, and machine learning were combined to predict cytomegalovirus infection status. A later analysis re-analyzed previously published TCR beta repertoires from hundreds of donors and added high-resolution HLA genotyping to study TCR occurrence patterns. The later analysis used no new phenotypic data to find candidate immune exposures, relying instead on TCR beta sequences and their occurrence across donors. To decide whether each TCR beta V gene segment behaved as functional or pseudogenic, an earlier analysis of some 540 of the donors relied on high-throughput TCR beta sequencing. Donor age, sex, ethnicity and CMV serostatus were compiled together with the repertoire data. In a later genetic analysis, genome-wide SNP genotypes for about three fifths of the roughly 670 donors were used, and that subset was treated as a discovery cohort. Every repertoire in the discovery cohort had been generated on one and the same sequencing platform. HLA typing included class I and class II loci at four-digit resolution. Typing coverage varied by locus: 629-630 donors for A, B, C, DRB1 and DQB1; some 520 for DQA1; over 600 for DPA1; 450 to 480 for DPB1. Because of strong linkage in the cohort, five DR-DQ haplotypes were treated as single units for association and clustering. Among 300 to 450 genotyped donors of the cohort, an average of approximately 240,000 unique TCR beta nucleotide sequences were sequenced per donor, about a sixth of them non-productive. On the study overall, not on this receptor specifically: Linkage disequilibrium might explain the correlated functional status among segregating V segments, but an unknown experimental factor could not be ruled out. Because counts were too low, roughly 17 rarely observed V segments, including chromosome 9 orphons, were left out of the earlier analysis of about 620 of the donors. Roughly uniform sequencing depth across donors was assumed in presence/absence analyses, although this assumption may not hold. Specific HLA alleles were associated with roughly 16,000 TCR beta sequences at a false discovery rate of 0.05 in a later analysis. The authors suggested that the approach could potentially be generalized to other disease states and immunological phenotypes. Strong co-occurrence of HLA alleles, especially DR and DQ, made assigning TCR associations to individual alleles difficult. According to a later analysis, parvovirus B19, influenza, CMV and Epstein-Barr virus appeared linked to several top co-occurrence clusters. In both the original and validation cohorts, the classifier was reported to diagnose cytomegalovirus status with high specificity and sensitivity. A further reported finding was that TCR beta sequences accurately predicted the HLA-A and HLA-B alleles for most subjects in the first cohort. Most TCR sequences were seen in very few donors, while some public TCRs were found in many individuals. In a later analysis, the rate of TCR association differed among HLA loci, with DRB1 alleles having the most associated TCRs and HLA-C alleles having the fewest. The study gave a list of 150 to 200 TCR beta chains associated with cytomegalovirus. Because the 87-base-pair reads could not distinguish some IMGT-functional V segments, including TRBV6-2 and TRBV6-3, those segments were excluded. Because HLA typing was missing for some donors at each locus, association tests included only the typed subset. In a later analysis, HLA-associated TCR beta chains were found to be more clonally expanded and to have lower generation probabilities than equally common non-associated chains. In an earlier analysis of around 600 of the donors, most TCR beta V segments were observed in productive rearrangements about 90% or about 30% of the time, broadly matching IMGT annotations. According to a later analysis, most CMV-associated TCR beta chains appeared to be HLA-restricted, and the HLA associations seemed to be driven largely by CMV exposure. A cluster of highly shared sequence variants was judged likely to be a technical artifact of the sequencing pipeline. An association between a missense DCLRE1C variant and V-gene and J-gene trimming of TCR beta chains was found in a later genetic analysis and replicated in an independent cohort. This cohort had only TCR beta chains sequenced, and the lack of alpha or paired-chain data limited which features could be detected. For the cohort, immune exposure information was limited to CMV serostatus. Compared with the roughly 700-donor mean, donors in an Asian-associated ancestry cluster had fewer N-insertions in productive TCRs, according to a later genetic analysis. A few of the identified cytomegalovirus-associated TCR beta chains were confirmed in vitro to be specific for cytomegalovirus antigens.

This clone showed up just a few times. Its cognate antigen has yet to be identified. The sample holds no much larger clone one base away, and base qualities are not on file. Preparation of the library involved the immunoSEQ multiplex PCR assay. For the multiplex PCR, a mixture combining 60 forward primers for TCR Vbeta segments and 13 reverse primers for TCR Jbeta segments was used. The CDR3 region of rearranged TCR beta genes was amplified from genomic DNA with a multiplex PCR assay. On the Illumina HiSeq System, the amplified TCR beta libraries were sequenced as 87-base-pair reads. The study's own analysis went as follows. A later analysis counted approximately 84 million unique TCR beta chains across the 690 or so repertoires, and roughly 10 million of these chains were shared by at least two donors. A nearest-neighbor algorithm error-corrected the raw reads and collapsed the reads into unique sequences, merging closely related sequences to remove PCR and sequencing errors. CDR3 sequences were aligned to IMGT reference sequences to assign V, D and J gene segments. Each retained sequence needed at least a six-nucleotide match to both a V gene segment and a J gene segment. A rearrangement was called productive if the CDR3 had no stop codons and remained in frame with V and J, and every other rearrangement was called non-productive. Following IMGT convention, CDR3 was defined as the stretch from the second conserved V-encoded cysteine up to the conserved J-encoded phenylalanine. The earlier analysis of roughly 590 of the donors excluded any sequence lacking an unambiguous match to a single V gene segment. An earlier analysis of some 500 of the donors classified V segments as functional when productive rearrangements were above 56.7% and as segregating when the standard deviation between donors was above 5%. A statistical classification framework was developed to diagnose cytomegalovirus status using the catalog of TCR beta chain sequences. In a later analysis, V and J genes were assigned by comparing TCR nucleotide sequences against IMGT/GENE-DB human TR gene sequences. In a later analysis, CDR3 sequences and most-parsimonious VDJ recombination scenarios were assigned using the TCRdist pipeline. In a later analysis, each TCR beta chain was defined by its CDR3 amino acid sequence together with its V-gene family, and reads without a unique V-gene family were excluded. A later analysis removed roughly 590 highly shared, low-generation-probability nucleotide sequences to deal with suspected cross-contamination and a sequencing artifact. In a later analysis, a clonal expansion index was calculated for each public chain from normalized within-repertoire ranks of inferred template counts. Generation probabilities in a later analysis came from a VDJ recombination model fitted to out-of-frame rearrangements, and those results were checked against IGoR. A later analysis scored TCR-TCR, TCR-HLA and TCR-CMV co-occurrence with hypergeometric tests, applying a repertoire-size bias correction to TCR pairs. To estimate false discovery rates, a later analysis permuted the HLA or CMV assignments 20 times. In a later analysis, co-occurring TCRs were grouped with DBSCAN, and TCRdist sequence similarity was added when clustering was performed within HLA-allele-positive subsets. Repertoires with fewer than 30,000 or more than 120,000 public chains were left out of co-occurrence clustering, as were five repertoires with anomalous nucleotide sharing. As stored in TCRdb, this immuneACCESS dataset retains in-frame rearrangements with V and J assigned. A fraction of the clones does not appear; measured against another copy, unresolved V genes explain less than half of the discrepancy, and the remainder lacks a known reason. Clonal size and the V and J genes are those of that table, whereas D and trimming came from the DNA. The sample contains roughly 110,000 clones, around 73% of them found a single time. Jointly, the top ten make up about 8% of the sample.

The germline V gene sets CDR1 to SNHLY and CDR2 to FYNNEI. The CDR3 sequence holds 15 residues, the cysteine and phenylalanine included. Only CDR3 DNA is held: 45 bases, read in frame from base 1. The germline V and J ends show losses of 6 bases and 1 base respectively, and no gene match explains 4 bases of the junction. The cohort was made up of 500 to 850 healthy bone marrow donors. Cohort members were all nominally healthy when sampled, although unrecorded immune exposures were likely present. The donor was CMV seronegative and belonged to the group of around 350 seronegative cohort members. A peripheral blood sample was provided by each donor, and peripheral blood mononuclear cells were used for TCR beta sequencing. The Qiagen DNeasy Blood Extraction Kit was used to extract genomic DNA from the blood cell samples.

The receptor was isolated from a man aged 30-40 years in good health and CMV-seronegative. Material: PBMCs. The chain is made from TRBV2 and TRBJ2-5; TRBD1 fits 11 bases in the junction. The sequenced DNA is TGTGCCAGCAGACGGGACAGGGGGTCCCAAGAGACCCAGTACTTC. Its protein product is CASRRDRGSQETQYF. Extended through the reference TRBV2 and TRBJ2-5 proteins, this CDR3 yields the full variable domain: EPEVTQTPSHQVTQMGQEVILRCVPISNHLYFYWYRQILGQKVEFLVSFYNNEISEKSEIFDDQFSVERPDGSNFTLKIRSTKLEDSAMYFCASRRDRGSQETQYFGPGTRLLVL.